The clone carrying this TCR beta chain has just a few counts. The data belong to a study of T-cell memory formation after mild COVID-19. TCRdb re-analysed the 5' RACE reads in MiXCR, keeping a single row per CDR3 protein. The data show just under 150,000 distinct CDR3 sequences, about a fifth seen once. Germline CDR1 MNHEY, CDR2 SMNVEV (reference sequence). V trimming: 7 bases; J trimming: 6 bases; junction bases outside the gene matches: 7. The CDR3 has 14 amino acids. The sample comprised PBMCs or a T cell subset sorted from them (not recorded which). The chain carries TRBV27 and TRBJ2-7, with 12 positions matching TRBD2. The receptor's source is an adult woman who had mild COVID-19 (a few samples of this study predate the infection). Cell type and time point are not known. CDR3 region: CASKKLAGGSEQYF. CDR3 DNA: TGTGCCAGCAAGAAACTAGCGGGAGGCTCCGAGCAGTACTTC.